The clone carrying this T cell receptor beta chain was picked up many times. CDR1 is LNHDA and CDR2 is SQIVND in the germline V gene (reference sequence). V dropped 7 bases and J dropped 2; count of bases not matched to a gene: 10. The CDR3 contains 15 residues. This sample was taken from a study of T cells in Graves' hyperthyroidism and ophthalmopathy. Amplification yielded TCR beta CDR3 regions, with RNA transcripts as the source. Primed by the HTBI set, a first-round RT-PCR was run on the TCR CDR3. TCRdb reprocessed the multiplex PCR reads with MiXCR, giving one entry per CDR3 protein. The data contain around 450,000 distinct CDR3 sequences, roughly 14% of them singletons.

The sequence derives from a woman aged 18 to 35 with Graves' hyperthyroidism. The sample comprised blood. The chain joins TRBV19 to TRBJ2-7, with TRBD2 matching over 8 bases. CDR3 nucleotides: TGTGCCAGTACCGATCTAGCGGGCCCTACCTACGAGCAGTACTTC. Amino acid sequence: CASTDLAGPTYEQYF.